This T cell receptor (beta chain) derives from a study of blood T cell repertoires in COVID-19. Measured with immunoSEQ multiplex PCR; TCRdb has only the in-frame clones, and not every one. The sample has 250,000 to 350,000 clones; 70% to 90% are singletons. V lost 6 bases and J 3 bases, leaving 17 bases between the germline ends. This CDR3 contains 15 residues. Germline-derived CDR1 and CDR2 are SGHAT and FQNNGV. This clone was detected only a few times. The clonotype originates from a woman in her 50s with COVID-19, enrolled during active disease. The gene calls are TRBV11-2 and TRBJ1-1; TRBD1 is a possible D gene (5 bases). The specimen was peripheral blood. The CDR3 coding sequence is TGTGCCAGCAGGCACTTCGGGACTACGGACACTGAAGCTTTCTTT. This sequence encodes CASRHFGTTDTEAFF.